This T cell receptor (beta chain) originates from a study of a mutant IDH1 vaccine in newly diagnosed glioma. V was trimmed by 5 bases and J by 3 bases, leaving 10 bases between them. The germline CDR1 and CDR2 sequences are SQVTM and ANQGSEA. CDR3 size: 12 residues. The table came from immunoSEQ multiplex PCR; TCRdb's copy has only in-frame clones and leaves some out. This table holds 38,000 or so clones, over 70% found once. Time point denoted: week 11, during vaccination. With topical imiquimod, each dose of the vaccine consisted of 300 ug of mutant IDH1 20-mer peptide. New WHO grade 3 or 4 IDH1-mutant, ATRX-lost astrocytomas were present in all donors. Points on this clone: The antigen remains undetermined.

This sequence was found in a woman in her 30s with glioma. Some clones in this sample may be carry-over from other donors' samples. The material sequenced was peripheral blood mononuclear cells (PBMCs), taken from a glioma patient whose treatment included an IDH1 peptide vaccine. The V gene is TRBV29-1, the J gene TRBJ1-2; D remains unclear. CDR3 residues: CSVPQLYYGYTF. The CDR3 DNA reads TGCAGCGTTCCACAGCTATACTATGGCTACACCTTC.